A single sample gave rise to the 25 T cell receptor beta chains below, sequenced in a study of blood T cell repertoires in COVID-19. Clones were read by immunoSEQ multiplex PCR, and TCRdb kept only the in-frame ones, dropping some. This sample yields under 300,000 clones, of which about 91% are seen a single time; around 4.6% belongs to the top ten. The sequenced material came from peripheral blood. The receptors were gathered from a woman aged 40 to 55 who had recovered from COVID-19.

The chain uses TRBV7-9 and TRBJ2-7; tentatively, D is TRBD2 (5 bases). This CDR3 contains 15 residues. The germline gives CDR1 SEHNR, CDR2 FQNEAQ (reference sequence). Trimming removed 2 bases at V and 5 bases at J, with 16 bases between. The CDR3 reads CASSLWSPPRDEQYF. The CDR3 region has the DNA TGTGCCAGCAGCTTATGGTCCCCCCCGAGGGACGAGCAGTACTTC.

This rearrangement joins TRBV19 to TRBJ2-2; 11 bases match TRBD2. V shed 3 bases, J shed 8 bases, and the junction held 8 bases outside the gene matches. The CDR3 is made up of 16 amino acids. CDR1 is LNHDA, CDR2 SQIVND, per germline (reference sequence). CDR3 sequence reads: CASSMGLAATGGELFF. The CDR3 DNA reads as TGTGCCAGTAGTATGGGACTAGCGGCGACGGGGGGGGAGCTGTTTTTT.

The V call is TRBV19, the J call TRBJ2-1, with TRBD2 as a possible D gene (7 bases). Germline V gives CDR1 LNHDA, CDR2 SQIVND (reference sequence). The CDR3 runs 16 residues. The V gene lost 2 bases and the J gene lost 4 bases, with 15 bases spanning the gap. CDR3 residues: CASSISRGGAYNEQFF. For the CDR3, the DNA is TGTGCCAGTAGTATATCAAGGGGGGGAGCATACAATGAGCAGTTCTTC. Complete variable domain (other parts from reference TRBV19 and TRBJ2-1): DGGITQSPKYLFRKEGQNVTLSCEQNLNHDAMYWYRQDPGQGLRLIYYSQIVNDFQKGDIAEGYSVSREKKESFPLTVTSAQKNPTAFYLCASSISRGGAYNEQFFGPGTRLTVL.

This chain links TRBV30 with TRBJ2-1; TRBD2 matches 12 bases. The CDR3 is 19 residues long. The V and J ends lost 1 base and 9 bases, in that order; junction bases with no gene match: 19. CDR1 and CDR2 (germline): GTSNPN, SVGIG (reference sequence). The DNA for the CDR3 is TGTGCCTGGAGTGAAAAATTGGGACTAGCGGGTTCTATCCGGGGTGAGCAGTTCTTC. Amino acid sequence: CAWSEKLGLAGSIRGEQFF.

The chain uses TRBV7-9 and TRBJ2-1; 12 bases match TRBD2. The germline CDR1 and CDR2 sequences are SEHNR and FQNEAQ (reference sequence). The V gene end was trimmed by 5 bases and the J gene end by 0 bases; junction bases not matched to a gene: 2. The CDR3 has 16 amino acids. The CDR3 region is CASSPLAGGSYNEQFF. The DNA for the CDR3 is TGTGCCAGCAGCCCACTAGCGGGAGGCTCCTACAATGAGCAGTTCTTC.

The rearrangement links TRBV9 to TRBJ1-6; 9 bases line up with TRBD1. Germline assignment: CDR1 SGDLS and CDR2 YYNGEE. The CDR3 covers 17 residues. Trimming cost V 3 bases and J 0 bases; bases outside gene matches: 4. The CDR3 DNA sequence: TGTGCCAGCAGCGAACGACAGGGGGGCTCCTATAATTCACCCCTCCACTTT. This translates into CASSERQGGSYNSPLHF.

The chain has TRBV9 and TRBJ2-6, with 9 bases identical to TRBD1. The ends lost 7 bases at V and 1 base at J; junction bases unmatched: 6. CDR1 is SGDLS and CDR2 is YYNGEE in the germline V gene. This CDR3 has 16 residues. CDR3 sequence reads: CASRTGEGSGANVLTF. Here the CDR3 DNA reads TGTGCCAGCCGGACAGGGGAGGGATCTGGGGCCAACGTCCTGACTTTC.

This chain joins TRBV15 and TRBJ2-7, with TRBD2 as a possible D gene (5 bases). V lost 0 bases, J lost 3 bases, and 15 bases lay in between. Germline lookup yields CDR1 LNHNV and CDR2 YYDKDF (reference sequence). The CDR3 loop spans 16 amino acids. DNA of the CDR3: TGTGCCACCAGCAGAGATCGGAGCGGAACGGGCTACGAGCAGTACTTC. Its translation: CATSRDRSGTGYEQYF.

The chain combines TRBV15 with TRBJ2-7; D not resolved. The germline V gene has CDR1 LNHNV and CDR2 YYDKDF (reference sequence). The V end was cut by 0 bases, the J end by 3 bases, with 6 bases between. The CDR3 is 13 amino acids. This CDR3 reads CATSRERNYEQYF. The CDR3 DNA follows: TGTGCCACCAGCAGAGAGCGAAACTACGAGCAGTACTTC.

The V call is TRBV3-1 (or the pseudogene TRBV3-2), the J call TRBJ2-5; D not resolved. This CDR3 has 12 residues. V dropped 5 bases and J dropped 5 bases, with 9 bases sitting between them. Per germline, CDR1 LGHDT and CDR2 YNNKEL (reference sequence). CDR3: CASSLTVETQYF. CDR3 nucleotide sequence: TGTGCCAGCAGCTTGACTGTCGAGACCCAGTACTTC.

This clone was seen only a few times. The CDR3 DNA is TGTGCCAGCTCACCACCGACTTTCAATGAGCAGTTCTTC. This encodes CASSPPTFNEQFF. The chain carries TRBV18 and TRBJ2-1, with D unclear. The CDR3 is 13 amino acids. CDR1 is KGHSH, CDR2 LQKENI, per germline. Between the trimmed V and J ends, which lost 0 bases and 6 bases, there was a span of 6 bases.

Notes on this clone: Other DNA variants within this sample encode the same CDR3. This chain links TRBV2 with TRBJ2-5, with TRBD2 as a possible D gene (5 bases). This CDR3 is built from 13 residues. Germline lookup yields CDR1 SNHLY and CDR2 FYNNEI. The V end was cut by 5 bases, the J end by 4 bases, with 11 bases between. The CDR3 spells CASSRDSGETQYF. CDR3 bases: TGTGCCAGCAGTCGGGATTCCGGAGAGACCCAGTACTTC.

The V and J genes are TRBV7-3 and TRBJ1-5, with a weak D call TRBD1 (5 bases). The germline gives CDR1 SGHTA, CDR2 FQGTGA. CDR3 length: 19 amino acids. Trimming shortened V by 1 base and J by 5 bases, and 24 bases separated the two germline ends. The CDR3 DNA reads TGTGCCAGCAGCTTAAAGTGCGCGACAGCGAAAATATGTGATCAGCCCCAGCATTTT. Its protein product is CASSLKCATAKICDQPQHF.

The chain links TRBV7-2 to TRBJ2-5; D is perhaps TRBD1 (5 bases). The CDR3 length is 13 residues. Germline values: CDR1 SGHTA, CDR2 FQGNSA. With 1 base removed from V and 2 bases from J, the gap between germline ends came to 5 bases. CDR3 nucleotides: TGTGCCAGCAGCTTAGGACAGCAAGAGACCCAGTACTTC. This encodes CASSLGQQETQYF.

The V gene is TRBV7-9, the J gene TRBJ1-4, with TRBD1 as a possible D gene (5 bases). Germline V gene sequence: CDR1 SEHNR, CDR2 FQNEAQ (reference sequence). There are 15 residues in the CDR3. The V end lost 4 bases, the J end lost 0 bases, and 9 bases lay between the germline ends. The chain's CDR3 is CASSSTASTNEKLFF. CDR3 nucleotides: TGTGCCAGCAGCTCGACAGCTTCAACTAATGAAAAACTGTTTTTT.

The chain carries TRBV6-5 and TRBJ2-1; TRBD2 agrees at 10 bases. V lost 4 bases to trimming and J lost 8 bases; unmatched junction nucleotides: 8. This CDR3 contains 15 residues. CDR1 is MNHEY and CDR2 is SVGAGI in the germline V gene. The CDR3 DNA follows: TGTGCCAGCAGTTGGAAGCGGGAGGGCCTGGATGAGCAGTTCTTC. Translation gives CASSWKREGLDEQFF.

V usage is TRBV7-2 and J usage is TRBJ2-3, with 9 bases lining up with TRBD2. J was trimmed by 5 bases and V by 4 bases; bases with no gene match: 7. The CDR3 runs 15 residues. In germline, CDR1 is SGHTA, CDR2 FQGNSA. For the CDR3, the DNA is TGTGCCAGCAGCTCAGGGACTAGCTCCAGAGATACGCAGTATTTT. Its translation is CASSSGTSSRDTQYF.

The rearrangement links TRBV11-3 to TRBJ2-2; 8 bases line up with TRBD2. CDR3 length: 19 residues. Germline V gives CDR1 SGHNT, CDR2 YENEEA. Losses at the gene ends were 1 base for V and 3 bases for J; bases not matched to a gene: 13. The CDR3 loop reads CASSLVGVAGTGDTGELFF. In nucleotides, the CDR3 is TGTGCCAGCAGCTTAGTTGGTGTAGCGGGGACGGGGGACACCGGGGAGCTGTTTTTT.

The rearrangement links TRBV19 to TRBJ2-2; tentative D call: TRBD2 (5 bases). Trimming took 3 bases from V and 7 from J, leaving 15 bases between them. Germline CDR1 reads LNHDA; CDR2 reads SQIVND (reference sequence). This CDR3 is 15 amino acids long. The CDR3 DNA reads TGTGCCAGTAGTATTTTCCTTCGAGGGAACGGGGAGCTGTTTTTT. Translated: CASSIFLRGNGELFF.

This rearrangement joins TRBV2 to TRBJ1-5; tentatively, D is TRBD1 (5 bases). This CDR3 spans 15 amino acids. Between the trimmed V and J ends, which lost 1 base and 1 base, there was a span of 8 bases. The V gene's germline CDR1 is SNHLY and CDR2 FYNNEI. The chain's CDR3 is CASSEGTLSNQPQHF. In DNA, the CDR3 is TGTGCCAGCAGTGAAGGGACACTGAGCAATCAGCCCCAGCATTTT.

The chain recombines TRBV7-7 with TRBJ2-3; a possible D gene is TRBD2 (7 bases). V dropped 2 bases and J dropped 0 bases, with 15 bases sitting between them. Per the germline V gene, CDR1 is SSHAT and CDR2 is FNYEAQ (reference sequence). CDR3 size: 17 residues. CDR3: CASSLYAGATSTDTQYF. DNA for the CDR3: TGTGCCAGCAGCTTATACGCGGGGGCAACTAGCACAGATACGCAGTATTTT.

This clone was counted a few times. The chain carries TRBV25-1 and TRBJ1-2; 10 bases agree with TRBD1. V was pared by 3 bases and J by 0 bases, with 10 bases of the junction left unmatched. The germline CDR1 and CDR2 sequences are MGHDK and SYGVNS. The CDR3 totals 18 residues. The CDR3 sequence is CASSDSVGQGTANYGYTF. For the CDR3, the DNA is TGTGCCAGCAGTGATTCCGTGGGACAGGGGACAGCTAACTATGGCTACACCTTC.

The CDR3 sequence is CASSQVDLSGPQETQYF. The CDR3 nucleotides read TGCGCCAGCAGCCAAGTTGATTTGAGCGGGCCCCAAGAGACCCAGTACTTC. V usage is TRBV4-3 and J usage is TRBJ2-5; D might be TRBD2 (6 bases). There are 17 residues in the CDR3. V was shortened by 1 base and J by 1 base, with 16 bases between the two germline ends. Per the germline V gene, CDR1 is LGHNA and CDR2 is YSLEER.

This chain connects TRBV5-4 to TRBJ1-6; 9 bases align to TRBD1. Germline trimming cut 1 base from V and 7 bases from J; bases unmatched to any gene: 3. Germline loops: CDR1 SGHNT, CDR2 YYREEE (reference sequence). The CDR3 length is 15 residues. The DNA for the CDR3 is TGTGCCAGCAGCTTGAAAGGGACAGGGAATTCACCCCTCCACTTT. Encoded protein: CASSLKGTGNSPLHF.

The J gene is TRBJ1-6, the V gene TRBV5-4; a possible D gene is TRBD1 (6 bases). The CDR3 extends over 16 amino acids. Trimming removed 4 bases from V and 6 bases from J, with 17 bases in between. CDR1 and CDR2 from the germline V gene are SGHNT and YYREEE (reference sequence). Here the CDR3 DNA reads TGTGCCAGCAGCCCAAGAACAGGGCGAATTAATTCACCCCTCCACTTT. Encoded protein: CASSPRTGRINSPLHF.